The rows below give T cell receptor beta chains drawn from one sample of a study of blood T cell repertoires in COVID-19. The repertoire was sequenced with immunoSEQ multiplex PCR; TCRdb's copy has only in-frame clones and lacks some. The sample yields around 250,000 clones, about 88% seen once. Sequencing input: peripheral blood. The source of these receptors is a woman aged 70-85 years with active or convalescent COVID-19. CDR3s include the opening cysteine and the closing phenylalanine or tryptophan. The D gene is left open where the match is weak. Size is omitted from some rows. Given values are once, few, many or a class for expanded clones.

v_call	clone_size	d_call	j_call	cdr3_nt	cdr3_aa
TRBV16	once	NA	TRBJ2-2	TGTGCCAGCAGCCTTCAGGGGGGATTAAACACCGGGGAGCTGTTTTTT	CASSLQGGLNTGELFF
TRBV12-3/TRBV12-4	NA	NA	TRBJ1-1	TGTGCCAGCAGTCTCCGGTCTGAAGCTTTCTTT	CASSLRSEAFF
TRBV9	NA	TRBD1	TRBJ1-4	TGTGCCAGCAGCGTCCGGGACAGTAATGAAAAACTGTTTTTT	CASSVRDSNEKLFF
TRBV19	NA	NA	TRBJ2-7	TGTGCCAGTATGGGTTCGGCGGGGGCCCCCTACGAGCAGTACTTC	CASMGSAGAPYEQYF
TRBV19	NA	NA	TRBJ2-3	TGTGCCAGTAGTAAGGACTCCAACGTAGATACGCAGTATTTT	CASSKDSNVDTQYF
TRBV23-1	NA	TRBD2	TRBJ2-6	TGCGCCAGCAGGGCAGGAAGAGCGGGATCTGGGGCCAACGTCCTGACTTTC	CASRAGRAGSGANVLTF
TRBV28	NA	NA	TRBJ2-3	TGTGCCAGCAGTTTAGCCCCTCAAGGGGCAGGGGCAGATACGCAGTATTTT	CASSLAPQGAGADTQYF
TRBV2	NA	TRBD1	TRBJ1-2	TGTGCCAGCAGTAGGGGACAGGCGCCCCACTATGGCTACACCTTC	CASSRGQAPHYGYTF
TRBV12-5	NA	NA	TRBJ2-2	TGTGCTAGTGGTGGAGGGGACACCGGGGAGCTGTTTTTT	CASGGGDTGELFF
TRBV10-3	NA	TRBD1	TRBJ2-7	TGTGCCATCGGCCGGGACAGCTCCTACGAGCAGTACTTC	CAIGRDSSYEQYF
TRBV7-9	once	NA	TRBJ1-4	TGTGCCAGCAGCTTAATAACAGGTCCTAATGAAAAACTGTTTTTT	CASSLITGPNEKLFF
TRBV29-1	NA	NA	TRBJ2-6	TGCAGCGTTGAGTCGGGGGCCAACGTCCTGACTTTC	CSVESGANVLTF
TRBV27	NA	NA	TRBJ1-5	TGTGCCAGCAGTCTCCAGTTAAGCAATCAGCCCCAGCATTTT	CASSLQLSNQPQHF
TRBV7-2	once	NA	TRBJ2-3	TGTGCCAGCAGCTTCCTCCTTGGGACAACGAGCGCAGATACGCAGTATTTT	CASSFLLGTTSADTQYF
TRBV9	NA	NA	TRBJ1-6	TGTGCCAGCAGCCAGGGCACTAATTCACCCCTCCACTTT	CASSQGTNSPLHF
TRBV3-1/TRBV3-2	few	TRBD1	TRBJ2-2	TGTGCCAGCGGCAGGGGGCCAACTTTCAATGTGAACACCGGGGAGCTGTTTTTT	CASGRGPTFNVNTGELFF
TRBV18	NA	NA	TRBJ1-3	TGTGCCAGCTCACCTCAAAATGGTAGACTCAGCTCTGGAAACACCATATATTTT	CASSPQNGRLSSGNTIYF
TRBV6-5	NA	NA	TRBJ1-1	TGTGCCAGCAGTTACCGGAGACCGAACACTGAAGCTTTCTTT	CASSYRRPNTEAFF
TRBV6-5	few	TRBD1	TRBJ1-6	TGTGCCAGCAGCTCAAACAGGGGGCTACCCCTCCACTTT	CASSSNRGLPLHF
TRBV24-1	NA	TRBD2	TRBJ2-3	TGTGCCACCAGTGATAAAACCGGGACTAGAAACACAGATACGCAGTATTTT	CATSDKTGTRNTDTQYF
TRBV18	NA	NA	TRBJ1-6	TGTGCCAGCTCCCAAGGACAGCCCAGTTCGGGTTCACCCCTCCACTTT	CASSQGQPSSGSPLHF
TRBV9	NA	TRBD1	TRBJ2-1	TGTGCCAGCAGCGGAGGACAGGGAAGGGACAATGAGCAGTTCTTC	CASSGGQGRDNEQFF
TRBV19	NA	TRBD1	TRBJ1-1	TGTGCCAGTCGCGGACAGGGTGAGACTGAAGCTTTCTTT	CASRGQGETEAFF
TRBV27	NA	NA	TRBJ1-2	TGTGCCAGCAGCCCGGACAGCAGAGGCTACACCTTC	CASSPDSRGYTF
TRBV7-3	NA	NA	TRBJ1-1	TGTGCCAGCAGCTTACAGGGTAACACTGAAGCTTTCTTT	CASSLQGNTEAFF
TRBV5-6	NA	NA	TRBJ1-1	TGTGCCAGCAGCCCGACCGAGCGTAACACTGAAGCTTTCTTT	CASSPTERNTEAFF
TRBV27	NA	NA	TRBJ1-1	TGTGCCAGCTACCCTAGTCAAAGAGCTGAAGCTTTCTTT	CASYPSQRAEAFF
TRBV7-3	NA	NA	TRBJ1-1	TGTGCCAGCAGCTTTGGCGGGTTGGACACTGAAGCTTTCTTT	CASSFGGLDTEAFF
TRBV4-2	once	TRBD1	TRBJ1-2	TGTGCCAGCAGCCAAGACAGGGGGATTAACTATGGCTACACCTTC	CASSQDRGINYGYTF
TRBV7-3	NA	NA	TRBJ1-3	TGTGCCAGCAGTTTTATAGAGGAGTACTCCGGAAACACCATATATTTT	CASSFIEEYSGNTIYF
TRBV4-3	NA	TRBD1	TRBJ1-1	TGCGCCAGCAGCCATGCCGTACAGGGGGCCAACACTGAAGCTTTCTTT	CASSHAVQGANTEAFF
TRBV9	NA	TRBD1	TRBJ1-6	TGTGCCAGCAGAGATAATACAGGGGGTAATTCACCCCTCCACTTT	CASRDNTGGNSPLHF
TRBV4-3	NA	NA	TRBJ2-7	TGCGCCAGCAGCCAGGAGAGGGGGGGCCGAAGCCGTGGCCACGAGCAGTACTTC	CASSQERGGRSRGHEQYF
TRBV27	NA	TRBD1	TRBJ1-1	TGTGCCAGCAGTCCTTACAGGGGACTGAGGGACACTGAAGCTTTCTTT	CASSPYRGLRDTEAFF
TRBV6-4	NA	NA	TRBJ1-3	TGTGCCAGCAGTTCACAGGAGGGTAACACCATATATTTT	CASSSQEGNTIYF
TRBV10-3	NA	NA	TRBJ1-1	TGTGCCATCAAAGGGGAGGGGGGAAACACTGAAGCTTTCTTT	CAIKGEGGNTEAFF
TRBV6-5	NA	TRBD1	TRBJ1-3	TGTGCCAGCAGTTACCAGGGGGCGATCTCTGGAAACACCATATATTTT	CASSYQGAISGNTIYF
TRBV19	NA	NA	TRBJ2-2	TGTGCCAGTAGTATGTCAGGCCAGGCGAACACCGGGGAGCTGTTTTTT	CASSMSGQANTGELFF
TRBV9	once	NA	TRBJ2-7	TGTGCCAGCAGCGTGAGCGAGACCCTCTCCTACGAGCAGTACTTC	CASSVSETLSYEQYF
TRBV6-5	NA	NA	TRBJ2-2	TGTGCCAGCAGGGGCCCTACTCACACCGGGGAGCTGTTTTTT	CASRGPTHTGELFF
TRBV5-5	few	TRBD1	TRBJ1-6	TGTGCCAGCAGCTCCGGGACAGGGGGCGGAAATTCACCCCTCCACTTT	CASSSGTGGGNSPLHF
TRBV7-2	NA	TRBD1	TRBJ1-1	TGTGCCAGCAGCTTGAACAGGGGGGGCGAAGCTTTCTTT	CASSLNRGGEAFF
TRBV5-1	many	NA	TRBJ1-1	TGCGCCAGCGCGGCGGTGAACACTGAAGCTTTCTTT	CASAAVNTEAFF
TRBV11-3	once	NA	TRBJ2-2	TGTGCCAGCAGTTCAAAACGAGCGGGGGAGCTGTTTTTT	CASSSKRAGELFF
TRBV6-5	few	NA	TRBJ1-6	TGTGCCAGCACTAGGGGGAATTCACCCCTCCACTTT	CASTRGNSPLHF
TRBV11-2	once	TRBD1	TRBJ1-1	TGTGCCAGCAGCTTTTGGGGGACAGGGGGCGGGACTGAAGCTTTCTTT	CASSFWGTGGGTEAFF
TRBV7-6	NA	NA	TRBJ1-4	TGTGCCAGCAGCTTAGGCCGTGGGGGGTTTAATGAAAAACTGTTTTTT	CASSLGRGGFNEKLFF
TRBV5-8	NA	TRBD1	TRBJ1-1	TGTGCCAGCTCCCCGTCAGGGGGCGGTGAAGCTTTCTTT	CASSPSGGGEAFF
TRBV2	NA	NA	TRBJ1-1	TGTGCAACACAGAACGTGGGTCTTGGCACTGAAGCTTTCTTT	CATQNVGLGTEAFF
TRBV7-2	NA	TRBD2	TRBJ2-3	TGTGCCAGCAGCTTAGGGACTAGCGGAAACACAGATACGCAGTATTTT	CASSLGTSGNTDTQYF
TRBV7-9	NA	NA	TRBJ2-2	TGTGCCAGCAGCTTAAGCGCAGTTCGCATCTCCGGGGAGCTGTTTTTT	CASSLSAVRISGELFF
TRBV5-4	NA	TRBD1	TRBJ2-1	TGTGCCAGCAGTTTCGGACAGGGGGCAGGCAATGAGCAGTTCTTC	CASSFGQGAGNEQFF
TRBV2	NA	NA	TRBJ1-3	TGTGCCAGCAGTGAAGCGGACAGAGGATCTGGAAACACCATATATTTT	CASSEADRGSGNTIYF